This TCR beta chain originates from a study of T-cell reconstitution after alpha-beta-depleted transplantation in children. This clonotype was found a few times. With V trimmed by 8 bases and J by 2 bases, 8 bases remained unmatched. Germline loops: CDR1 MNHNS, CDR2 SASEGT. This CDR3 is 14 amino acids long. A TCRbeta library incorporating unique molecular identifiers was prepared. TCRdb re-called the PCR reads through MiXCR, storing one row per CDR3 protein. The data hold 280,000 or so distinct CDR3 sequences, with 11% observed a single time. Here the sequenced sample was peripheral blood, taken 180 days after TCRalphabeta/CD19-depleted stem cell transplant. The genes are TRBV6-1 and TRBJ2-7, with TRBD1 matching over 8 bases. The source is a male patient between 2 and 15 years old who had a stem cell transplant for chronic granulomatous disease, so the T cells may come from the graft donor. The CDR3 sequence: CASSKGQGTYEQYF. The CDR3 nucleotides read TGTGCCAGCTCCAAAGGACAGGGAACCTACGAGCAGTACTTC.